These T cell receptor beta chains were read from a single sample in a study of OX40 agonist ivuxolimab in advanced cancers. Measured with immunoSEQ multiplex PCR; TCRdb has only the in-frame clones, and not every one. The sample lists 35,000 or so clones; about 90% were seen once. This sample comprised CD4+ or CD8+ T cells sorted from blood, obtained in a trial of the OX40 agonist ivuxolimab. The origin of the receptors is an adult with an advanced solid tumor such as melanoma, head and neck, liver or kidney cancer. Each CDR3 is given with its conserved first and last residue. D genes are given only for firm matches. Clone size is not always given. Where it is, it says once, few, many or a class for expanded clones.

J | size | V | D | CDR3 | DNA
TRBJ1-5 | NA | TRBV4-3 | NA | CASSQVSGSGNQPQHF | TGCGCCAGCAGCCAAGTATCCGGGAGCGGCAATCAGCCCCAGCATTTT
TRBJ2-1 | NA | TRBV6-5 | NA | CASSYSRSRHNEQFF | TGTGCCAGCAGTTACTCGAGGTCTCGTCACAATGAGCAGTTCTTC
TRBJ2-2 | NA | TRBV5-1 | NA | CASSLGGPGELFF | TGCGCCAGCAGCTTGGGGGGACCCGGGGAGCTGTTTTTT
TRBJ1-1 | NA | TRBV6-1 | NA | CATDPIGATEAFF | TGTGCCACCGACCCGATAGGCGCTACTGAAGCTTTCTTT
TRBJ1-2 | NA | TRBV5-8 | TRBD1 | CASSPDRGFSSYGYTF | TGTGCCAGCAGCCCGGACAGGGGGTTCTCATCCTATGGCTACACCTTC
TRBJ2-1 | NA | TRBV7-9 | TRBD1 | CASSLGQGAINEQFF | TGTGCCAGCAGCTTGGGACAGGGGGCGATCAATGAGCAGTTCTTC
TRBJ2-7 | NA | TRBV2 | NA | CASSEALREQGNFYEQYF | TGTGCCAGCAGTGAAGCGCTTCGGGAACAGGGCAACTTCTACGAGCAGTACTTC
TRBJ2-6 | NA | TRBV6-8 | TRBD2 | CASSGLKRGVLSGANVLTF | TGTGCCAGCAGTGGCTTAAAGCGGGGGGTCCTCTCTGGGGCCAACGTCCTGACTTTC
TRBJ1-5 | medium-sized | TRBV9 | TRBD1 | CASSAGGDSRNQPQHF | TGTGCCAGCAGCGCTGGTGGGGACAGTAGAAATCAGCCCCAGCATTTT
TRBJ2-7 | NA | TRBV27 | NA | CASSLYPGHPYEQYF | TGTGCCAGCAGTCTTTACCCGGGACATCCCTACGAGCAGTACTTC
TRBJ1-2 | NA | TRBV2 | NA | CASSEALGRGGDGYTF | TGTGCCAGCAGTGAAGCGCTTGGCAGGGGAGGAGATGGCTACACCTTC
TRBJ1-5 | NA | TRBV7-2 | NA | CASCWTSNQPQHF | TGTGCCAGCTGCTGGACTAGCAATCAGCCCCAGCATTTT
TRBJ2-7 | NA | TRBV14 | NA | CASSQDRDSWGEQYF | TGTGCCAGCAGCCAAGATCGTGACAGCTGGGGCGAGCAGTACTTC
TRBJ1-1 | NA | TRBV7-9 | TRBD1 | CASSADRHYTEAFF | TGTGCCAGCAGCGCGGACAGGCATTACACTGAAGCTTTCTTT
TRBJ1-5 | NA | TRBV19 | NA | CASSIDLEEGSNQPQHF | TGTGCCAGTAGTATAGATCTTGAGGAGGGTAGCAATCAGCCCCAGCATTTT
TRBJ2-1 | NA | TRBV27 | NA | CASRPGGSYNEQFF | TGTGCCAGCAGGCCGGGGGGCTCGTACAATGAGCAGTTCTTC
TRBJ1-2 | NA | TRBV19 | NA | CASSTQTSEDYGYTF | TGTGCCAGTAGTACTCAGACATCGGAGGACTATGGCTACACCTTC
TRBJ1-2 | NA | TRBV4-3 | NA | CASSQDIRAYTIYGYTF | TGCGCCAGCAGCCAAGATATTAGGGCGTATACGATTTATGGCTACACCTTC
TRBJ2-1 | NA | TRBV7-2 | TRBD1 | CASSLDPGGDNEQFF | TGTGCCAGCAGCTTAGATCCAGGGGGTGATAATGAGCAGTTCTTC
TRBJ1-5 | NA | TRBV10-3 | NA | CAIWTGDKGPQHF | TGTGCCATCTGGACCGGGGACAAGGGGCCCCAGCATTTT
TRBJ2-1 | medium-sized | TRBV30 | NA | CAWSVGAFNEQFF | TGTGCCTGGAGTGTAGGGGCTTTCAATGAGCAGTTCTTC
TRBJ1-2 | once | TRBV4-2 | NA | CASSQDYGGFGYTF | TGTGCCAGCAGCCAAGATTATGGGGGGTTTGGCTACACCTTC
TRBJ1-5 | NA | TRBV16 | NA | CASSPRHSNQPQHF | TGTGCCAGCAGCCCCCGACATAGCAATCAGCCCCAGCATTTT
TRBJ1-2 | NA | TRBV5-1 | NA | CASSPGPGVDYGYTF | TGCGCCAGCAGCCCCGGGCCGGGGGTCGACTATGGCTACACCTTC
TRBJ2-2 | NA | TRBV6-6 | NA | CASSYSGGELFF | TGTGCCAGCAGTTATAGTGGCGGGGAGCTGTTTTTT
TRBJ2-3 | NA | TRBV12-5 | TRBD1 | CASAPGQGTDTQYF | TGTGCTAGTGCCCCCGGACAGGGGACAGATACGCAGTATTTT
TRBJ2-7 | NA | TRBV7-9 | NA | CASSLGPHYEQYF | TGTGCCAGCAGCTTAGGGCCTCACTACGAGCAGTACTTC
TRBJ2-5 | NA | TRBV30 | TRBD2 | CAWTLAGGGAETQYF | TGTGCCTGGACCCTAGCCGGGGGAGGGGCAGAGACCCAGTACTTC
TRBJ2-3 | NA | TRBV27 | TRBD2 | CASSLLAGGQTDTQYF | TGTGCCAGCAGTTTACTAGCGGGGGGGCAGACAGATACGCAGTATTTT
TRBJ1-2 | NA | TRBV30 | NA | CAWSTEGYYGYTF | TGTGCCTGGAGTACGGAGGGGTACTATGGCTACACCTTC
TRBJ1-3 | NA | TRBV2 | NA | CASTDLRNTIYF | TGTGCCAGCACAGACCTGAGAAACACCATATATTTT
TRBJ2-5 | NA | TRBV5-6 | NA | CASTSEGRGTELQETQYF | TGTGCCAGCACGTCCGAGGGACGGGGGACAGAGCTCCAAGAGACCCAGTACTTC
TRBJ1-1 | NA | TRBV5-3 | NA | CARSFPGHLLNTEAFF | TGTGCCAGAAGCTTCCCGGGACACCTTTTGAACACTGAAGCTTTCTTT
TRBJ1-2 | NA | TRBV19 | NA | CASSWPDYGYTF | TGTGCCAGTAGCTGGCCCGACTATGGCTACACCTTC
TRBJ2-7 | NA | TRBV5-5 | NA | CASSLETTVDEQYF | TGTGCCAGCAGCTTGGAAACTACCGTGGACGAGCAGTACTTC
TRBJ2-1 | NA | TRBV29-1 | NA | CSVAPGIRNEQFF | TGCAGCGTGGCTCCCGGGATAAGAAATGAGCAGTTCTTC
TRBJ2-3 | NA | TRBV7-8 | NA | CASSLYASGLLDTQYF | TGTGCCAGCAGCTTATATGCTTCGGGACTGCTAGATACGCAGTATTTT
TRBJ2-3 | NA | TRBV27 | TRBD2 | CASRLAGAILDTDTQYF | TGTGCCAGCAGACTAGCGGGGGCCATCCTAGATACAGATACGCAGTATTTT
TRBJ1-2 | NA | TRBV4-3 | NA | CASSQVGGSGYTF | TGCGCCAGCAGCCAAGTCGGGGGGTCCGGCTACACCTTC
TRBJ2-1 | once | TRBV28 | TRBD1 | CASSLGTGGEQFF | TGTGCCAGCAGTTTGGGGACAGGGGGTGAGCAGTTCTTC
TRBJ1-2 | NA | TRBV7-6 | TRBD1 | CASSSYPGQDYGYTF | TGTGCCAGCAGCTCCTACCCGGGACAGGACTATGGCTACACCTTC